A selection of T cell receptor beta chains follows, all from one sample in a study of OX40 agonist ivuxolimab in advanced cancers. Profiled with immunoSEQ multiplex PCR; TCRdb holds only in-frame clones, not every one. This table has 80,000 to 95,000 clones, approximately 86% appearing once. The sample consisted of CD4+ or CD8+ T cells sorted from blood, taken in a trial of the OX40 agonist ivuxolimab. The receptors were gathered from an adult with an advanced solid tumor such as melanoma, head and neck, liver or kidney cancer. The CDR3 runs from the conserved cysteine through the conserved F or W. The D gene is left open where the match is weak. The listing skips clone size in some rows; elsewhere it reads once, few, many or a size class.

D	size	J	V	DNA	CDR3
TRBD1	-	TRBJ2-4	TRBV29-1	TGCAGCGCCAAAGGGACAGAAAACATTCAGTACTTC	CSAKGTENIQYF
-	-	TRBJ2-1	TRBV6-4	TGTGCCAGCAGCACAATCCGGGGGGCCCTTGGCAATGAGCAGTTCTTC	CASSTIRGALGNEQFF
TRBD1	-	TRBJ2-7	TRBV6-5	TGTGCCAGCAGTTCGCTACAGGGGGCCTCCTACGAGCAGTACTTC	CASSSLQGASYEQYF
-	-	TRBJ1-3	TRBV28	TGTGCCAGCAGTGTACAGGGTACTACTGGAAACACCATATATTTT	CASSVQGTTGNTIYF
-	-	TRBJ1-1	TRBV5-1	TGCGCCAGCAGCTTGGTTTCAGGGATGAACACTGAGGCTTTCTTT	CASSLVSGMNTEAFF
-	-	TRBJ1-2	TRBV5-1	TGCGCCAGCAGCTTGGGACCTCCAAATGGCTACACCTTC	CASSLGPPNGYTF
-	-	TRBJ2-7	TRBV15	TGTGCCACCAGCGTCCAGGGGTTAAGCGAGCAGTACTTC	CATSVQGLSEQYF
TRBD1	-	TRBJ1-2	TRBV5-1	TGCGCCAGCAGCTTGGCCCAAATTGGACAGGGGGCAGGCGGCTACACCTTC	CASSLAQIGQGAGGYTF
-	-	TRBJ1-1	TRBV5-1	TGCGCCAGCAGCTTGTTCAGAGAACGGATGAACACTGAAGCTTTCTTT	CASSLFRERMNTEAFF
-	-	TRBJ1-6	TRBV5-5	TGTGCCAGCAGCTCCCAGGGGCAGGGTGTTACCCCCCTCCACTTT	CASSSQGQGVTPLHF
-	-	TRBJ1-5	TRBV19	TGTGCCAGTAGTATAGACAGGGCCCGAGCCCAGCATTTT	CASSIDRARAQHF
-	-	TRBJ1-1	TRBV7-2	TGTGCCAGCAGCTTAGAGCCGGGGAACACTGAAGCTTTCTTT	CASSLEPGNTEAFF
TRBD1	-	TRBJ2-3	TRBV28	TGTGCCAGCAGTCCGTGGACAGGGAAGGAGGATACGCAGTATTTT	CASSPWTGKEDTQYF
TRBD2	-	TRBJ2-6	TRBV7-8	TGTGCCAGCAGCTCACTTAGAGCGGGGGGGCCTACTGGGGCCAACGTCCTGACTTTC	CASSSLRAGGPTGANVLTF
-	once	TRBJ1-1	TRBV29-1	TGCAGCGTTGTGAGGACAGCTAACACTGAAGCTTTCTTT	CSVVRTANTEAFF
TRBD1	-	TRBJ2-1	TRBV7-3	TGTGCCAGCAGCTCCACGGACAGGGGGCTTATCTTC	CASSSTDRGLIF
TRBD1	-	TRBJ2-5	TRBV7-9	TGTGCCAGCAGCTCGGCAGGGGGTAGAGAGACCCAGTACTTC	CASSSAGGRETQYF
TRBD1	-	TRBJ1-3	TRBV7-2	TGTGCCAGCAGCTTGACAGGGGGAAACTCTGGAAACACCATATATTTT	CASSLTGGNSGNTIYF
-	-	TRBJ2-2	TRBV7-3	TGTGCCAGCAGCGCCGACAGTCTAGCGAACACCGGGGAGCTGTTTTTT	CASSADSLANTGELFF
-	once	TRBJ1-6	TRBV30	TGTGCCTGGACGGTCCCTAGGGAATCCGATAATTCACCCCTCCACTTT	CAWTVPRESDNSPLHF
-	-	TRBJ2-7	TRBV28	TGTGCCAGCAGTTTACTATATGGGATGGGTAACTACGAGCAGTACTTC	CASSLLYGMGNYEQYF
TRBD1	-	TRBJ2-7	TRBV28	TGTGCCAGCAGTGGGACAGGGGACCGCTACGAGCAGTACTTC	CASSGTGDRYEQYF